The 28 T cell receptor beta chains reported below all come from one sample, sequenced in a study of cytomegalovirus exposure and HLA in healthy donors. Amplification used 60 Vbeta primers and 13 Jbeta primers. The repertoire was sequenced with immunoSEQ multiplex PCR; TCRdb's copy has only in-frame clones and lacks some. The data contain some 87,000 clones, under 85% of them singletons. Source material: PBMCs. These receptors originate from a woman aged 40 to 49 in good health and CMV-seropositive.

To note about this clone: The identical CDR3 is also encoded by other nucleotide sequences in the sample. The chain employs TRBV9 and TRBJ2-5, with D perhaps matching TRBD2 (6 bases). This CDR3 has 14 residues. Between the trimmed V and J ends, which lost 0 bases and 2 bases, there was a span of 8 bases. CDR1 is SGDLS, CDR2 YYNGEE, per germline. The CDR3 DNA sequence: TGTGCCAGCAGCGTAGGTGCGGGACAAGAGACCCAGTACTTC. Protein sequence: CASSVGAGQETQYF. The entire variable domain, with the rest obtained from reference TRBV9 and TRBJ2-5, is as follows: DSGVTQTPKHLITATGQRVTLRCSPRSGDLSVYWYQQSLDQGLQFLIQYYNGEERAKGNILERFSAQQFPDLHSELNLSSLELGDSALYFCASSVGAGQETQYFGPGTRLLVL.

In DNA, the CDR3 is TGTGCCAGCAGCGGCGCGGCAGGGGGTAACTACGAGCAGTACTTC. This gives the protein CASSGAAGGNYEQYF. The J gene is TRBJ2-7, the V gene TRBV5-4; 7 nucleotides align to TRBD1. This CDR3 is 15 amino acids long. The V gene's germline CDR1 is SGHNT and CDR2 YYREEE (reference sequence). V gave up 4 bases and J gave up 3 bases; unmatched junction bases: 10.

J is TRBJ2-1 and V is TRBV19; D is ambiguous. Germline-derived CDR1 and CDR2 are LNHDA and SQIVND (reference sequence). The V end was cut by 2 bases, the J end by 4 bases, with 15 bases between. The CDR3 runs 16 residues. The CDR3 protein is CASSISSYQSYNEQFF. The CDR3 DNA reads as TGTGCCAGTAGTATATCGTCCTACCAAAGTTACAATGAGCAGTTCTTC.

The chain recombines TRBV18 with TRBJ1-1; 9 bases align to TRBD1. This CDR3 is 15 amino acids long. Germline loops: CDR1 KGHSH, CDR2 LQKENI. The J segment lost 1 base and the V segment lost 3 bases, leaving 3 bases of the junction unmatched. This chain's CDR3 is CASSPGTGRNTEAFF. The CDR3 region has the DNA TGTGCCAGCTCACCCGGGACAGGGAGGAACACTGAAGCTTTCTTT. Full variable domain (outside the CDR3, taken from reference TRBV18 and TRBJ1-1): NAGVMQNPRHLVRRRGQEARLRCSPMKGHSHVYWYRQLPEEGLKFMVYLQKENIIDESGMPKERFSAEFPKEGPSILRIQQVVRGDSAAYFCASSPGTGRNTEAFFGQGTRLTVV.

There are a few counts of this clone. The rearrangement uses TRBV18 and TRBJ2-1, with TRBD2 identical over 8 bases. The CDR3 covers 14 residues. The trim removed 1 base at V and 7 bases at J, leaving 3 bases unmatched. Germline V CDR1 and CDR2: KGHSH, LQKENI. The CDR3: CASSPLAGINEQFF. In DNA, the CDR3 is TGTGCCAGCTCACCACTAGCGGGGATAAATGAGCAGTTCTTC.

The V and J genes are TRBV4-1 and TRBJ2-7; D ambiguous. The CDR3 length is 16 residues. Germline V gene sequence: CDR1 MGHRA, CDR2 YSYEKL. V shed 0 bases and J shed 2 bases, with 14 bases lying between them. CDR3: CASSQEHQILAYEQYF. The CDR3 DNA is TGCGCCAGCAGCCAAGAACACCAAATTCTTGCCTACGAGCAGTACTTC.

The rearrangement uses TRBV9 and TRBJ2-1, with TRBD2 as a possible D gene (6 bases). The CDR3 sequence is 19 residues long. CDR1 is SGDLS and CDR2 is YYNGEE in the germline V gene. V lost 0 bases and J lost 4, with 23 bases in between. The CDR3 coding sequence is TGTGCCAGCAGCGTAGAGTTGGCGGGTTGGGGGGACCTATACAATGAGCAGTTCTTC. It encodes CASSVELAGWGDLYNEQFF. Drawing the rest from reference TRBV9 and TRBJ2-1, the complete variable domain is DSGVTQTPKHLITATGQRVTLRCSPRSGDLSVYWYQQSLDQGLQFLIQYYNGEERAKGNILERFSAQQFPDLHSELNLSSLELGDSALYFCASSVELAGWGDLYNEQFFGPGTRLTVL.

The CDR3 sequence is CASRSGGSSYNEQFF. CDR3 DNA sequence: TGTGCCAGCAGAAGCGGCGGGAGCTCCTACAATGAGCAGTTCTTC. The chain joins TRBV5-4 to TRBJ2-1; the match to TRBD2 covers 7 bases. The trim removed 5 bases at V and 0 bases at J, leaving 5 bases unmatched. This CDR3 has 15 residues. From germline, CDR1 is SGHNT and CDR2 YYREEE (reference sequence).

As regards this clone: Other DNA sequences in the sample encode the same CDR3. The genes are TRBV7-3 and TRBJ2-2, with D maybe TRBD2 (5 bases). Germline V gene data show CDR1 as SGHTA and CDR2 as FQGTGA. V was pared by 0 bases and J by 5 bases, with 7 bases between. This CDR3 region has 14 residues. For the CDR3, the DNA is TGTGCCAGCAGCTTAACGGGCGGGACCGGGGAGCTGTTTTTT. It specifies CASSLTGGTGELFF.

The chain has TRBV11-3 and TRBJ2-3; 8 nucleotides align to TRBD2. The CDR3 loop spans 15 amino acids. Germline values: CDR1 SGHNT, CDR2 YENEEA. Unmatched junction bases numbered 6, after V lost 2 bases and J lost 5 bases. The CDR3 region has the DNA TGTGCCAGCAGCTTAAGCGGGGGAGACGGAGATACGCAGTATTTT. This codes for CASSLSGGDGDTQYF.

The chain's CDR3 is CAWSQAGNTIYF. The CDR3 DNA reads as TGTGCCTGGTCACAAGCTGGAAACACCATATATTTT. J is TRBJ1-3 and V is TRBV30; no reliable D call. Between the trimmed V and J ends, which lost 5 bases and 2 bases, there was a span of 7 bases. The CDR3 contains 12 residues. From germline, CDR1 is GTSNPN and CDR2 SVGIG (reference sequence).

The DNA of the CDR3 is TGTGCCAGCAGTACTACAGGGGGAGTTAATCAGCCCCAGCATTTT. Its translation is CASSTTGGVNQPQHF. This chain joins TRBV27 and TRBJ1-5; 8 bases are a match to TRBD1. Unmatched junction bases numbered 7, after V lost 5 bases and J lost 4 bases. This CDR3 comprises 15 residues. The V gene's germline CDR1 is MNHEY and CDR2 SMNVEV (reference sequence).

The sample holds a few counts of this clone. The rearrangement uses TRBV6-1 and TRBJ1-2; 7 bases match TRBD1. The CDR3 extends over 14 amino acids. V lost 5 bases and J lost 10; bases outside the gene matches: 13. Germline lookup yields CDR1 MNHNS and CDR2 SASEGT. CDR3 sequence (DNA): TGTGCCAGCAGTCGGCAACTTAGACAGGGAGACTACACCTTC. It is translated as CASSRQLRQGDYTF.

There are a few counts of this clone. The chain recombines TRBV9 with TRBJ1-3; no clear D gene. V lost 5 bases to trimming and J lost 1 base, with 13 bases between them. This CDR3 is built from 15 residues. Germline values: CDR1 SGDLS, CDR2 YYNGEE. The CDR3 spells CASSGSGGSGNTIYF. The CDR3 region has the DNA TGTGCCAGCAGTGGGTCGGGAGGATCTGGAAACACCATATATTTT.

The J gene is TRBJ2-2, the V gene TRBV13, with TRBD2 as a possible D gene (7 bases). From germline, CDR1 is PRHDT and CDR2 FYEKMQ (reference sequence). This CDR3 contains 15 residues. Deletions cut 5 bases from V and 4 bases from J, with 14 bases between. CDR3 residues: CASSLIAGATGELFF. The DNA of the CDR3 is TGTGCCAGCAGCCTTATTGCGGGGGCCACCGGGGAGCTGTTTTTT. The complete variable domain, with remaining parts taken from reference TRBV13 and TRBJ2-2, reads AAGVIQSPRHLIKEKRETATLKCYPIPRHDTVYWYQQGPGQDPQFLISFYEKMQSDKGSIPDRFSAQQFSDYHSELNMSSLELGDSALYFCASSLIAGATGELFFGEGSRLTVL.

This clone was detected once. The chain has TRBV18 and TRBJ1-3, with D perhaps matching TRBD1 (6 bases). The CDR3 sequence is 17 residues long. V shed 3 bases and J shed 3 bases, with 18 bases lying between them. Germline V lookup: CDR1 KGHSH, CDR2 LQKENI. As DNA, the CDR3 is TGTGCCAGCTCACCGGAACAGGGTAGGGCGCGTGGAAACACCATATATTTT. It specifies CASSPEQGRARGNTIYF.

The J gene is TRBJ2-3, the V gene TRBV30, with D perhaps TRBD2 (5 bases). V was shortened by 4 bases and J by 4 bases, with 18 bases between the two germline ends. The CDR3 is 15 residues long. Per the germline V gene, CDR1 is GTSNPN and CDR2 is SVGIG (reference sequence). CDR3 in DNA: TGTGCCTGGACCGGGGTGGGAAGATCGGCAGATACGCAGTATTTT. This sequence encodes CAWTGVGRSADTQYF.

The chain recombines TRBV20-1 with TRBJ1-4; D unresolved. V shed 3 bases and J shed 7 bases, with 6 bases lying between them. This CDR3 is built from 11 residues. CDR1 and CDR2 (germline): DFQATT, SNEGSKA (reference sequence). The CDR3 loop is CSARLSEKLFF. CDR3 sequence (DNA): TGCAGTGCTAGGTTGAGTGAAAAACTGTTTTTT.

This chain links TRBV28 with TRBJ1-2; D is ambiguous. The CDR3 length is 15 residues. Germline-derived CDR1 and CDR2 are MDHEN and SYDVKM. V dropped 2 bases and J dropped 4 bases, with 14 bases sitting between them. CDR3 DNA sequence: TGTGCCAGCAGTTTAAGGCCTATTGCGGCCTATGGCTACACCTTC. Protein: CASSLRPIAAYGYTF.

This chain uses TRBV18 with TRBJ1-5; D not certain. Trimming cost V 3 bases and J 7 bases, with 10 bases left between them. This CDR3 contains 13 residues. CDR1 and CDR2 from the germline V gene are KGHSH and LQKENI. The CDR3 nucleotides read TGTGCCAGCTCACCTCCGGGAGGCCAGCCCCAGCATTTT. Protein product: CASSPPGGQPQHF.

V gene TRBV18 combines with J gene TRBJ2-1; 9 bases are a match to TRBD1. The CDR3 has 15 residues. Germline V CDR1 and CDR2: KGHSH, LQKENI. J lost 3 bases, V lost 4 bases, and 4 bases had no gene match. CDR3 DNA: TGTGCCAGCTCACTAAGACAGGGGGTCTACAATGAGCAGTTCTTC. Residues: CASSLRQGVYNEQFF.

The chain carries TRBV7-3 and TRBJ1-1; D may be TRBD1 (6 bases). V was cut by 3 bases and J by 3 bases, with 17 bases left in between. This CDR3 is 16 amino acids long. The germline V gene encodes CDR1 SGHTA and CDR2 FQGTGA. In DNA, the CDR3 is TGTGCCAGCAGCTTGGGTTACAGGGAAAGGGACACTGAAGCTTTCTTT. Translated: CASSLGYRERDTEAFF. Drawing the rest from reference TRBV7-3 and TRBJ1-1, the complete variable domain is GAGVSQTPSNKVTEKGKYVELRCDPISGHTALYWYRQSLGQGPEFLIYFQGTGAADDSGLPNDRFFAVRPEGSVSTLKIQRTERGDSAVYLCASSLGYRERDTEAFFGQGTRLTVV.

The V gene is TRBV7-9, the J gene TRBJ2-7; D remains unclear. Trimming stripped 1 base from V and 1 base from J, with 8 bases between. The CDR3 spans 14 residues. From germline, CDR1 is SEHNR and CDR2 FQNEAQ (reference sequence). The DNA of the CDR3 is TGTGCCAGCAGCTTAGTCGCGGTATCCTACGAGCAGTACTTC. Translating it yields CASSLVAVSYEQYF.

This rearrangement joins TRBV19 to TRBJ2-7; a weak D match, TRBD2 (5 bases). Trimming removed 2 bases at V and 5 bases at J, with 13 bases between. The germline V gene encodes CDR1 LNHDA and CDR2 SQIVND (reference sequence). This CDR3 has 14 amino acids. The CDR3 DNA sequence: TGTGCCAGTAGTATAAGGGTCAAGGGAGACGAGCAGTACTTC. Its translation is CASSIRVKGDEQYF.

The V and J genes are TRBV9 and TRBJ1-6, with 7 bases fitting TRBD1. The CDR3 length is 15 residues. With V trimmed by 4 bases and J by 4 bases, 5 bases remained unmatched. Germline CDR1 and CDR2: SGDLS and YYNGEE. CDR3 sequence (DNA): TGTGCCAGCAGCCCCGGGACAGCTTATAATTCACCCCTCCACTTT. Translating it yields CASSPGTAYNSPLHF.

The V and J genes are TRBV29-1 and TRBJ2-2, with 9 bases that match TRBD1. The junction had 10 bases not matched to a gene; V was cut back by 7 bases and J by 4 bases. Germline-derived CDR1 and CDR2 are SQVTM and ANQGSEA. The CDR3 loop spans 15 amino acids. The CDR3 sequence: CSGRSGTGSTGELFF. In DNA, the CDR3 is TGCAGCGGCCGATCCGGGACAGGGAGCACCGGGGAGCTGTTTTTT.

The chain carries TRBV6-5 and TRBJ2-1, with a tentative D call TRBD2 (6 bases). The germline V gene has CDR1 MNHEY and CDR2 SVGAGI. Trimming left V 7 bases short and J 1 base short, with 11 bases between. The CDR3 has 14 residues. The chain's CDR3 is CASKEGPSYNEQFF. CDR3 DNA sequence: TGTGCCAGCAAGGAGGGGCCATCCTACAATGAGCAGTTCTTC.

The chain has TRBV30 and TRBJ1-5, with D perhaps matching TRBD1 (5 bases). The CDR3 loop spans 15 amino acids. Germline CDR1 is GTSNPN and CDR2 is SVGIG (reference sequence). The V end was cut by 4 bases, the J end by 0 bases, with 13 bases between. The CDR3 loop reads CAWTIGVGSNQPQHF. CDR3 DNA: TGTGCCTGGACCATAGGGGTGGGTAGCAATCAGCCCCAGCATTTT.